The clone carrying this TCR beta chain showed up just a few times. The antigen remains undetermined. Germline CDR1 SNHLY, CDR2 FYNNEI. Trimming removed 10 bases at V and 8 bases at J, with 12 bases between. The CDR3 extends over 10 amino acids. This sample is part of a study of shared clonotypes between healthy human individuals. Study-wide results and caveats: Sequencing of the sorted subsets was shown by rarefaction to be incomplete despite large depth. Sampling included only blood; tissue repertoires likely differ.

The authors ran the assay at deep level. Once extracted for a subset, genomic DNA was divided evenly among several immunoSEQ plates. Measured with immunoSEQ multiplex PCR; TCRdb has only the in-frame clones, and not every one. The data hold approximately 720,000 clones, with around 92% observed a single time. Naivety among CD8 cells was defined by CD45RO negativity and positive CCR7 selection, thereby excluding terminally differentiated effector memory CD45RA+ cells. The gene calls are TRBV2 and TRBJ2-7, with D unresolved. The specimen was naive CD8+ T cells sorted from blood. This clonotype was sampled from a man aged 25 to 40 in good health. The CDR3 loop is CATRSFQQYF. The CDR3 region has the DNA TGTGCCACCCGGAGCTTCCAGCAGTACTTC.